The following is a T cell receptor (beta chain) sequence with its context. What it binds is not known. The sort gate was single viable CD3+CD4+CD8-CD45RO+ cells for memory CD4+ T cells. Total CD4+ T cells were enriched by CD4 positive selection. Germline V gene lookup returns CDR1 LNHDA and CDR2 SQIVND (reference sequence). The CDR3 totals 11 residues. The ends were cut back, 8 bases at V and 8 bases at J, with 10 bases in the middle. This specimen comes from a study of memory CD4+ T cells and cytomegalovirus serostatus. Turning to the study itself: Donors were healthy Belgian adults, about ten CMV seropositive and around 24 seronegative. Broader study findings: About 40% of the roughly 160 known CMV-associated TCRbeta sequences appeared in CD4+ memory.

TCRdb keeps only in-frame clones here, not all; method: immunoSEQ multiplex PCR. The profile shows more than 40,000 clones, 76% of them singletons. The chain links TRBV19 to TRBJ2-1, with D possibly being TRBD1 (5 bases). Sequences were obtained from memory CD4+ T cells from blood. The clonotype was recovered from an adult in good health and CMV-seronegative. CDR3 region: CASARAYEQFF. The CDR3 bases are TGTGCCAGTGCCAGGGCATATGAGCAGTTCTTC.